This T cell receptor (beta chain) was obtained from a study of a mutant IDH1 vaccine in newly diagnosed glioma. Looking at the study overall: The treated group averaged around 40 years old and was roughly 62% male, 37.5% female. Prior therapy was radiotherapy, temozolomide, or both; most received both.

Time point noted: baseline, week 1 (first vaccination visit). As for treatment: pre-vaccination baseline after standard-of-care therapy. Tumors from donors were new WHO grade 3 or 4 IDH1-mutant astrocytomas with ATRX loss. Germline V gives CDR1 SGDLS, CDR2 YYNGEE. V lost 0 bases to trimming and J lost 1 base; unmatched junction nucleotides: 5. The length of the CDR3 is 17 residues. The method was immunoSEQ multiplex PCR; TCRdb's version includes in-frame clones alone and lacks a portion of them. This table holds about 67,000 clones, around 88% found once. The TCR was taken from a woman under 30 with glioma. Some clones in this sample may be carry-over from other donors' samples. The rearrangement uses TRBV9 and TRBJ1-3; the match to TRBD1 covers 9 bases. Material: peripheral blood mononuclear cells (PBMCs), obtained from a glioma patient treated with radiotherapy, temozolomide or both. The CDR3: CASSVVGTGMSGNTIYF. The CDR3 DNA sequence: TGTGCCAGCAGCGTAGTAGGGACAGGGATGTCTGGAAACACCATATATTTT.